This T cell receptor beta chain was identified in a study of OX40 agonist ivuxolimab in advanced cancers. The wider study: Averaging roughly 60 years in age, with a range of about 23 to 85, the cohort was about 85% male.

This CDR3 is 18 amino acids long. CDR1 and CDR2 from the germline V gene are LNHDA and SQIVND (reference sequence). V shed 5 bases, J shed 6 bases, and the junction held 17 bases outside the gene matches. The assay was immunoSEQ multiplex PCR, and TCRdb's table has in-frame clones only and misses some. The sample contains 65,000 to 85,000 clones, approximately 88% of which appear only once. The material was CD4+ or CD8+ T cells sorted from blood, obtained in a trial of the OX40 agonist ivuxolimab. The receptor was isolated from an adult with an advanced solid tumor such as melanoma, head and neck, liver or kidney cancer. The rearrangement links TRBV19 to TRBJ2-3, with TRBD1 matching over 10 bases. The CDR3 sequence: CASSAGTGERIRADTQYF. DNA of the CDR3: TGTGCCAGTAGTGCCGGGACAGGGGAAAGGATTCGCGCGGATACGCAGTATTTT.